A selection of T cell receptor beta chains follows, all from one sample in a study of cytomegalovirus exposure and HLA in healthy donors. Assay: immunoSEQ multiplex PCR; the TCRdb copy retains only in-frame clones and omits some. The sample includes approximately 210,000 clones, approximately 82% seen only once; the top ten take about 9.4%. The specimen sequenced was PBMCs. The receptors come from a woman in her forties or fifties in good health and CMV-seropositive. CDR3s include the opening cysteine and the closing phenylalanine or tryptophan. Each record gives: D gene, clone size, V gene, J gene, CDR3 protein, CDR3 DNA. The D gene is left open where the match is weak. Clone size is given for some rows only: seen once, a few or many times, or a class if the clone is expanded.

TRBD1	NA	TRBV6-5	TRBJ2-5	CASSAQGVWQETQYF	TGTGCCAGCAGTGCGCAGGGGGTTTGGCAAGAGACCCAGTACTTC
TRBD1	once	TRBV19	TRBJ2-3	CASSLGQGTDTQYF	TGTGCCAGTAGTTTGGGACAGGGAACAGATACGCAGTATTTT
TRBD1	NA	TRBV11-2	TRBJ1-4	CASSSDITGVDEKLFF	TGTGCCAGCAGCTCAGATATTACAGGGGTTGATGAAAAACTGTTTTTT
NA	NA	TRBV18	TRBJ1-1	CASSPLPGNTEAFF	TGTGCCAGCTCACCATTACCGGGGAACACTGAAGCTTTCTTT
TRBD1	NA	TRBV29-1	TRBJ1-2	CSVADRGLGSYGYTF	TGCAGCGTGGCGGACAGGGGTTTAGGGAGCTATGGCTACACCTTC
NA	few	TRBV4-1	TRBJ1-1	CASSQRDPRNTEAFF	TGCGCCAGCAGCCAACGGGATCCACGGAACACTGAAGCTTTCTTT
NA	once	TRBV29-1	TRBJ2-1	CSVAEGPNGNEQFF	TGCAGCGTCGCCGAGGGCCCCAACGGGAATGAGCAGTTCTTC
TRBD1	NA	TRBV19	TRBJ1-1	CASSQTGTGHGTEAFF	TGTGCCAGTAGCCAGACAGGGACCGGTCATGGCACTGAAGCTTTCTTT
NA	few	TRBV6-5	TRBJ1-5	CASQTGQGQNQPQHF	TGTGCCAGTCAAACCGGACAAGGTCAGAATCAGCCCCAGCATTTT
NA	NA	TRBV5-1	TRBJ1-5	CASSLGQSNQPQHF	TGCGCCAGCAGCTTGGGACAGAGCAATCAGCCCCAGCATTTT
NA	NA	TRBV5-1	TRBJ1-1	CASSLAGGRVNTEAFF	TGCGCCAGCAGCTTGGCCGGTGGCAGGGTGAACACTGAAGCTTTCTTT
TRBD1	NA	TRBV30	TRBJ1-1	CAWSGGTGASSGTEAFF	TGTGCCTGGAGTGGCGGGACAGGGGCATCTTCGGGCACTGAAGCTTTCTTT
NA	NA	TRBV6-5	TRBJ1-4	CASKNRVPTNEKLFF	TGTGCCAGCAAAAACCGGGTTCCAACTAATGAAAAACTGTTTTTT
NA	NA	TRBV7-9	TRBJ1-1	CASSSGQLMNTEAFF	TGTGCCAGCAGCTCCGGACAGCTCATGAACACTGAAGCTTTCTTT
TRBD1	NA	TRBV7-3	TRBJ2-3	CASSPGTGPLSTDTQYF	TGTGCCAGCAGCCCCGGGACAGGACCACTCAGCACAGATACGCAGTATTTT
TRBD1	NA	TRBV27	TRBJ1-1	CASSLQGAGTEAFF	TGTGCCAGCAGTTTACAGGGGGCGGGCACTGAAGCTTTCTTT
TRBD1	NA	TRBV28	TRBJ2-5	CASSFHRWGQGEETQYF	TGTGCCAGCAGTTTCCACCGGTGGGGACAGGGTGAAGAGACCCAGTACTTC
NA	once	TRBV2	TRBJ1-1	CASSETSYTEAFF	TGTGCCAGCAGTGAAACTTCATACACTGAAGCTTTCTTT
TRBD1	NA	TRBV30	TRBJ2-7	CAWSGGQGYLEQYF	TGTGCCTGGAGCGGGGGACAGGGGTACCTAGAGCAGTACTTC
NA	once	TRBV7-9	TRBJ1-1	CASSLVGRNTEAFF	TGTGCCAGCAGCTTAGTAGGGAGGAACACTGAAGCTTTCTTT
NA	NA	TRBV27	TRBJ1-5	CASSLWQGSQPQHF	TGTGCCAGCAGTTTATGGCAGGGCAGCCAGCCCCAGCATTTT
NA	NA	TRBV11-2	TRBJ1-3	CASSLVQQGGNTIYF	TGTGCCAGCAGCTTAGTACAGCAGGGTGGAAACACCATATATTTT
TRBD2	NA	TRBV5-1	TRBJ2-3	CASSLAGGSTDTQYF	TGCGCCAGCAGCCTAGCGGGGGGGAGCACAGATACGCAGTATTTT
TRBD1	once	TRBV5-8	TRBJ1-5	CASSLQKTGGGGNQPQHF	TGTGCCAGCAGCTTACAAAAGACAGGGGGCGGGGGCAATCAGCCCCAGCATTTT
NA	NA	TRBV5-8	TRBJ2-3	CASSPYGGLTDTQYF	TGTGCCAGCAGCCCATACGGGGGGCTGACAGATACGCAGTATTTT
TRBD1	NA	TRBV19	TRBJ2-7	CASSIVAGQGSYEQYF	TGTGCCAGTAGTATAGTTGCGGGACAGGGATCCTACGAGCAGTACTTC
NA	NA	TRBV5-1	TRBJ2-4	CASSVYSPTDIQYF	TGCGCCAGCAGCGTCTACAGTCCGACCGACATTCAGTACTTC
NA	NA	TRBV27	TRBJ2-7	CASRGTNYYEQYF	TGTGCCAGCAGAGGAACCAACTACTACGAGCAGTACTTC
TRBD2	NA	TRBV2	TRBJ2-2	CATSIRRLASTGELFF	TGTGCCACTTCGATCCGCCGACTAGCGTCTACCGGGGAGCTGTTTTTT
TRBD1	NA	TRBV19	TRBJ2-1	CASSPPPTGVGNEQFF	TGTGCCAGTAGTCCCCCCCCGACAGGGGTTGGGAATGAGCAGTTCTTC
NA	few	TRBV5-8	TRBJ1-4	CASSLGSFSNEKLFF	TGTGCCAGCAGCTTGGGTAGCTTTTCTAATGAAAAACTGTTTTTT
TRBD1	NA	TRBV11-3	TRBJ2-2	CASSLNRGRAGELFF	TGTGCCAGCAGCTTAAACAGGGGACGAGCCGGGGAGCTGTTTTTT
NA	NA	TRBV28	TRBJ2-7	CASSRDTYEQYF	TGTGCCAGCAGTCGGGACACCTACGAGCAGTACTTC
TRBD1	NA	TRBV6-6	TRBJ1-4	CASSYSGQGGEKLFF	TGTGCCAGCAGTTACTCGGGACAGGGTGGTGAAAAACTGTTTTTT
TRBD2	NA	TRBV28	TRBJ2-7	CASSLGGGYEQYF	TGTGCCAGCAGTTTGGGGGGGGGCTACGAGCAGTACTTC
NA	NA	TRBV5-6	TRBJ2-7	CASSFPKARGHYEQYF	TGTGCCAGCAGCTTTCCCAAGGCCAGGGGTCACTACGAGCAGTACTTC
NA	NA	TRBV5-1	TRBJ2-2	CASSSPFVPLNTGELFF	TGCGCCAGCAGCTCCCCCTTCGTGCCACTGAACACCGGGGAGCTGTTTTTT
NA	NA	TRBV6-5	TRBJ1-5	CASSYRGSNQPQHF	TGTGCCAGCAGTTACAGGGGGAGCAATCAGCCCCAGCATTTT
NA	NA	TRBV18	TRBJ1-1	CASLLQSTEAFF	TGTGCCAGCCTACTCCAAAGTACTGAAGCTTTCTTT
NA	once	TRBV7-9	TRBJ1-4	CASSPPWGGTSTNEKLFF	TGTGCCAGCAGCCCCCCCTGGGGGGGCACTTCAACTAATGAAAAACTGTTTTTT
NA	NA	TRBV5-4	TRBJ1-2	CASSSNLGRPEGGYTF	TGTGCCAGCAGCTCCAACCTCGGGAGGCCAGAAGGTGGCTACACCTTC
NA	NA	TRBV7-9	TRBJ2-3	CASSLFSGYTDTQYF	TGTGCCAGCAGCTTATTTTCAGGGTACACAGATACGCAGTATTTT
TRBD2	NA	TRBV6-1	TRBJ2-3	CASSLQAGRTDTQYF	TGTGCCAGCAGTCTGCAAGCGGGGCGCACAGATACGCAGTATTTT
TRBD2	NA	TRBV7-2	TRBJ2-7	CASRTGGAAGGEQYF	TGTGCCAGCAGAACCGGGGGGGCCGCCGGTGGGGAGCAGTACTTC
TRBD1	NA	TRBV19	TRBJ1-6	CASSTGQESSPLHF	TGTGCCAGTAGTACCGGACAGGAAAGTTCACCCCTCCACTTT
TRBD1	NA	TRBV7-2	TRBJ1-2	CASSWTGTVYGYTF	TGTGCCAGCAGCTGGACAGGGACCGTCTATGGCTACACCTTC
TRBD1	NA	TRBV18	TRBJ2-2	CASSSSGTGNTGELFF	TGTGCCAGCTCATCCTCCGGGACAGGGAACACCGGGGAGCTGTTTTTT
NA	few	TRBV19	TRBJ1-4	CASSMGRPDEKLFF	TGTGCCAGTAGTATGGGCAGGCCCGATGAAAAACTGTTTTTT
NA	NA	TRBV5-1	TRBJ2-1	CASRASGNPDNEQFF	TGCGCCAGCAGGGCATCGGGTAACCCCGACAATGAGCAGTTCTTC
TRBD2	NA	TRBV5-4	TRBJ2-3	CASSLRGGTDTQYF	TGTGCCAGCAGCCTCCGGGGGGGCACAGATACGCAGTATTTT